Detailed here is one T cell receptor beta chain. Its matching antigen is unknown. Of the isolated RNA, all was reverse transcribed, and so the sequenced material was expressed TCRB transcripts. Measured with immunoSEQ multiplex PCR; TCRdb has only the in-frame clones, and not every one. The data show fewer than 450,000 clones, less than 15% seen once. V was clipped by 4 bases and J by 0 bases; unmatched bases: 5. The CDR3 runs to 14 residues. Germline V CDR1 and CDR2: GTSNPN, SVGIG (reference sequence). The data are from a study of beta chain features in type 1 diabetes. As for the study in general: All samples combined gave around 98,000,000 sorted cells for examination.

Overall study findings and caveats: Among type 1 diabetes patients, VDJ junctions had fewer insertions and more deletions. Type 1 diabetes patients showed a moderate but significant shortening of TCRB CDR3s in all four CD4+ subsets.

A sort by CD45RO/CCR7/CD25/CD127/CD95/CD27 yielded CD4+ naive, central memory, regulatory and stem cell-like memory cells. This TCR was recovered from a woman aged 18-35 years with type 1 diabetes. This chain uses TRBV30 with TRBJ2-7, with 8 bases lining up with TRBD2. Sequencing was carried out using naive CD4+ T cells from blood. The CDR3 is CAWTREGLSYEQYF. For the CDR3, the DNA is TGTGCCTGGACTCGGGAGGGGCTCTCCTACGAGCAGTACTTC.